This TCR beta chain was captured by sequencing in a study of blood T cell repertoires in COVID-19. At the level of the study: Spain, Italy and the United States supplied samples that represented acute and convalescent COVID-19. T cells, B-cell-depleted T cells, or PBMCs provided the cDNA or gDNA that served as material.

The germline gives CDR1 SGHRS, CDR2 YFSETQ. This CDR3 has 16 residues. With V trimmed by 4 bases and J by 7 bases, 8 bases remained unmatched. Adults between about 18 and 95 years of age took part from fewer than 30 US areas. Donors in Cohort 3 who had recovered were those with two negative PCRs, healthcare professional clearance, or resolution of their symptoms. Here immunoSEQ multiplex PCR was the method, and the copy in TCRdb shows in-frame clones only, minus some. In the table there are a few hundred thousand clones, about 87% of which are singletons. This receptor was taken from a woman in her forties or fifties who had recovered from COVID-19. The chain is built from TRBV5-1 and TRBJ1-6; 10 nucleotides agree with TRBD1. The sample was PBMCs or T cells enriched from blood (not recorded which). The CDR3 sequence is CASSESPGQGNSPLHF. The CDR3 DNA sequence: TGCGCCAGCAGCGAGTCCCCGGGACAGGGGAATTCACCCCTCCACTTT.